The clone carrying this T cell receptor beta chain was recorded a few times. Antigen: not known. Each donor was a healthy Caucasian. This entry is derived from a study of identical twins. Germline V gives CDR1 SGHRS, CDR2 YFSETQ. V shed 5 bases and J 0 bases; nucleotides not matched to a gene: 9. The CDR3 is 16 amino acids. Template switching introduced a universal primer site, and the cDNA bore unique molecular identifiers. Each CDR3 protein gets one entry after TCRdb re-called the 5' RACE reads with MiXCR. The data contain roughly 240,000 distinct CDR3 sequences, 7.5% of them singletons. Study-wide results and caveats: Researchers reported weaker excess twin sharing in beta out-of-frame sequences.

This sample was shared with a second study, whose subject was yellow fever vaccine responses in identical twins.

The chain uses TRBV5-1 and TRBJ2-7; the match to TRBD1 covers 9 bases. This TCR was sampled from a woman under 30 in good health. Sequences were obtained from CD8+ T cells sorted from blood. The CDR3 here is CASSLSGTGNSYEQYF. CDR3 nucleotide sequence: TGCGCCAGCAGTTTAAGCGGGACAGGGAACTCCTACGAGCAGTACTTC.